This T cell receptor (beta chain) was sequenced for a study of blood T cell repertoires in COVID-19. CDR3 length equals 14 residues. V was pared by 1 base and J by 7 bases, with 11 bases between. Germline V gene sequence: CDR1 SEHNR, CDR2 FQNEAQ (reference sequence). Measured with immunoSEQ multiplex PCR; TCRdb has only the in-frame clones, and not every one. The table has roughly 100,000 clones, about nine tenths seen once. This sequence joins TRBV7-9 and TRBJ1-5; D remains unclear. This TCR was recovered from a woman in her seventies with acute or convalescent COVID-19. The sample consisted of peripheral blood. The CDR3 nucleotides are TGTGCCAGCAGCTTAGTGGGAGGGTCCCAGCCCCAGCATTTT. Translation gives CASSLVGGSQPQHF.